This T cell receptor (beta chain) was observed in a study of tumor-infiltrating lymphocytes in primary liver carcinoma. Looking at the study overall: Spanning 30 to 69 years of age, the patients were men and women. T1-T3 N0M0 was the stage of the tumors, which were 4.2 to 10 cm across.

The researchers produced TCR beta cDNA from approximately 550 ng total RNA with a constant-region primer. Amplification in three nested multiplex PCR rounds with slightly modified ARM-PCR gave rise to TCR beta libraries. The two initial PCR rounds, roughly 11 cycles each, used TRBV1-TRBV30 forward and C-beta reverse primers. TCRdb re-called the multiplex PCR reads with MiXCR, one entry per CDR3 protein. The sample records around 190,000 distinct CDR3 sequences, 70% to 90% being singletons. In the case of this clonotype: Its antigen is not identified. Sequence at one end of the junction differs from germline and may be a read error.

Overall study findings and caveats: Tumors and blood were compared for top-250-clone fraction, and tumors had the significantly higher value (p = 0.039). Tumor region pairs showed greater overlap than either tumor-adjacent or tumor-blood pairs did.

Unsorted bulk tissue, roughly 20-34 mg of it, served as the source for co-extraction of RNA and DNA. Germline V lookup: CDR1 SGHAT, CDR2 FQDESV (reference sequence). The CDR3 runs 17 residues. The source material was tumor tissue from primary liver carcinoma. This chain uses TRBV11-1 with TRBJ2-4; 8 nucleotides match TRBD2. This clonotype originated in a man in his forties with primary liver carcinoma and hepatitis B virus infection. The CDR3 DNA reads as TGTGCCAGCAGGTTTCCCTGGATTAGCGGGACCAAAAACATTCATTACTTC. Encoded protein: CASRFPWISGTKNIHYF.